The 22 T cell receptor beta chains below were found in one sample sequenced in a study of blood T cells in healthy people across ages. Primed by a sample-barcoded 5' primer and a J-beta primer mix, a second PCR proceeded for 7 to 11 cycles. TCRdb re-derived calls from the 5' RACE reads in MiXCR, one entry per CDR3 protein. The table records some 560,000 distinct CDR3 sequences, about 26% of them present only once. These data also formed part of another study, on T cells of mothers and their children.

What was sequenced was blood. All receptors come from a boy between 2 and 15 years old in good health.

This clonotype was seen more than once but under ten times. The CDR3 DNA is TGTGCCAGCAGCTTGTCGGGACAGACTAGAATCCGATTTCGGTCACCCCTCCACTTT. Translating gives CASSLSGQTRIRFRSPLHF. V is TRBV7-8 and J is TRBJ1-6; TRBD1 aligns across 7 bases. The CDR3 sequence is 19 residues long. Trimming cost V 3 bases and J 10 bases; bases outside gene matches: 21. In germline, CDR1 is SGHVS, CDR2 FQNEAQ.

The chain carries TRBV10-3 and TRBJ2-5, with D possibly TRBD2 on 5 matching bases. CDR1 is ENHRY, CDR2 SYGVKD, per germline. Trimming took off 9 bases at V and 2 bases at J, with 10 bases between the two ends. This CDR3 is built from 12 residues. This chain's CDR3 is CAIADGQETQYF. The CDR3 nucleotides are TGTGCCATAGCGGACGGTCAAGAGACCCAGTACTTC.

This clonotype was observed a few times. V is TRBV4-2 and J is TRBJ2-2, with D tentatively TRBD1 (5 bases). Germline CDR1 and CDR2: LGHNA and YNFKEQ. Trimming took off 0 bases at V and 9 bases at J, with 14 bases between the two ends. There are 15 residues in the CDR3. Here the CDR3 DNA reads TGTGCCAGCAGCCAAGATAGGGGCACATCCAGGGAGCTGTTTTTT. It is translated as CASSQDRGTSRELFF.

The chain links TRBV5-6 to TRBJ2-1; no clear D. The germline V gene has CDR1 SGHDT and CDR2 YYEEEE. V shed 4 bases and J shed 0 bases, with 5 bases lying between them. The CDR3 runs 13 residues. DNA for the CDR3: TGTGCCAGCAGCAACTTCTCCTACAATGAGCAGTTCTTC. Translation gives CASSNFSYNEQFF.

In nucleotides, the CDR3 is TGTGCCAGCAGGCGTACAGGGGACTATGGCTACACCTTC. It encodes CASRRTGDYGYTF. The V call is TRBV12-3 or TRBV12-4, the J call TRBJ1-2, with 7 bases matching TRBD1. Germline trimming cut 6 bases from V and 3 bases from J; bases unmatched to any gene: 4. CDR3 length: 13 residues.

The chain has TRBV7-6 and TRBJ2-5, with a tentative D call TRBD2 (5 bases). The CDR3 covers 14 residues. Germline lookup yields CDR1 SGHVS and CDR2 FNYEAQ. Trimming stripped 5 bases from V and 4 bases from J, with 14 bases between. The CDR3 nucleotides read TGTGCCAGCAGCGTACAAGGGAGAGCAGAGACCCAGTACTTC. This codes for CASSVQGRAETQYF.

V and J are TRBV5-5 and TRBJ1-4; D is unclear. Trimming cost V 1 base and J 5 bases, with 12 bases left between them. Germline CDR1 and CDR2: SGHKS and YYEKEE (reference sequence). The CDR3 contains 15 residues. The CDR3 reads CASSLSINPNEKLFF. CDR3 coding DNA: TGTGCCAGCAGCTTGTCGATTAACCCAAATGAAAAACTGTTTTTT.

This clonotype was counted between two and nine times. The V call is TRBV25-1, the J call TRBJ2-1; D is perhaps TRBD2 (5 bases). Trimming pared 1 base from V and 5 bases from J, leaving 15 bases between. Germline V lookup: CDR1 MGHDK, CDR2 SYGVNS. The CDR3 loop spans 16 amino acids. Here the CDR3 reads CASSELLSGVNNEQFF. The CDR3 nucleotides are TGTGCCAGCAGTGAATTGTTAAGCGGAGTCAACAATGAGCAGTTCTTC.

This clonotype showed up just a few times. The CDR3 protein is CAASGGEGDTQYF. The CDR3, as DNA: TGTGCCGCCTCCGGAGGGGAGGGAGATACGCAGTATTTT. The rearrangement uses TRBV10-3 and TRBJ2-3; 7 bases agree with TRBD2. This CDR3 has 13 residues. Trimming removed 11 bases from V and 5 bases from J; junction bases left unmatched: 10. Per germline, CDR1 ENHRY and CDR2 SYGVKD.

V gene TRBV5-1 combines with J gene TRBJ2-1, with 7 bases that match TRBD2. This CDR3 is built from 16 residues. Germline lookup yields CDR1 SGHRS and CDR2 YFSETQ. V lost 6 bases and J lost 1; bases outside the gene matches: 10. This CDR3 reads CASTLGGRTSYNEQFF. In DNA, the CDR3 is TGCGCCAGCACCCTGGGAGGGAGGACTTCCTACAATGAGCAGTTCTTC.

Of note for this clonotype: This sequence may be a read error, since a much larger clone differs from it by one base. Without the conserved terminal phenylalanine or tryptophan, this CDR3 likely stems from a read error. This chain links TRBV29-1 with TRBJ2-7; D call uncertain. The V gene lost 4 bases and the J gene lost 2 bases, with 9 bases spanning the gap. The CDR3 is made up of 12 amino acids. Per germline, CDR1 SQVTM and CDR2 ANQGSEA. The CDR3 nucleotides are TGCAGCGTTGGTCGTGTAGCCTACGAGCAGTACCTC. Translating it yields CSVGRVAYEQYL.

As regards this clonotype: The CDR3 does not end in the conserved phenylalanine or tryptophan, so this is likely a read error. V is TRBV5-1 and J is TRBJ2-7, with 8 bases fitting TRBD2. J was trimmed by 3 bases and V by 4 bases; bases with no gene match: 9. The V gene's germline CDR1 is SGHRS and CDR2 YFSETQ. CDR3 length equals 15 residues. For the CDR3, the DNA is TGCGCCAGCAGCATAAAAGGCGGGGGGCTCTACGAGCAGTACCTT. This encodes CASSIKGGGLYEQYL.

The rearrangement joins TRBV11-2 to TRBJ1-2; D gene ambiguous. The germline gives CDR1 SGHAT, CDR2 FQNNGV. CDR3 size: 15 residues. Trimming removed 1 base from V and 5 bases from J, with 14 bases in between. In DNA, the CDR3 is TGTGCCAGCAGCTTAGCCCATACAGTGCATTATGGCTACACCTTC. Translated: CASSLAHTVHYGYTF.

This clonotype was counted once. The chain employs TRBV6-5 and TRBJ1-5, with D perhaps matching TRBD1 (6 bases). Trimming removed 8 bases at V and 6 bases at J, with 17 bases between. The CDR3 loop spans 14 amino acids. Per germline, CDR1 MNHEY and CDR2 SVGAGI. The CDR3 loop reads CASSRGATGQPQHF. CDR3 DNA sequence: TGTGCCAGCTCCAGGGGTGCTACAGGTCAGCCCCAGCATTTT.

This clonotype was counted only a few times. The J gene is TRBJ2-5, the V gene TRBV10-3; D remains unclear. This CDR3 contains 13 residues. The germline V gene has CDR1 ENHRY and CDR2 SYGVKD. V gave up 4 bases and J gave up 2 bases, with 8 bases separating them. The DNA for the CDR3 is TGTGCCATCAGTGCCGAACTACAAGAGACCCAGTACTTC. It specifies CAISAELQETQYF.

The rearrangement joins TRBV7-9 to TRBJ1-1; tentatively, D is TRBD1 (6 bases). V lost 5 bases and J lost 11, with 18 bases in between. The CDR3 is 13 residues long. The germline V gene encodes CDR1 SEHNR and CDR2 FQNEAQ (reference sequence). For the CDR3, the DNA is TGTGCCAGCAGCCCGTGGAGGGGGACGAGGGCTTTCTTT. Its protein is CASSPWRGTRAFF.

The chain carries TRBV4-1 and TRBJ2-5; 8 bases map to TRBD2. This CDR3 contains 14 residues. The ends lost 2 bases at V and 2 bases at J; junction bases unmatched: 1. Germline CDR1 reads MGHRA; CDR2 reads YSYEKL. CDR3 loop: CASSQLAGQETQYF. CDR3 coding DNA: TGCGCCAGCAGCCAATTAGCGGGACAAGAGACCCAGTACTTC.

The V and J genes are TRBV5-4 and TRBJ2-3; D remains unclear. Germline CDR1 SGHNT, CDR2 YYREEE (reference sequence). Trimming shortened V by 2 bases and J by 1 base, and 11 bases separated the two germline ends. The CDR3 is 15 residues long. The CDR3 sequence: CASSFEFRGTDTQYF. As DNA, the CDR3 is TGTGCCAGCAGCTTTGAATTTAGGGGCACAGATACGCAGTATTTT. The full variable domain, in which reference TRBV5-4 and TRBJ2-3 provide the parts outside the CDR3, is ETGVTQSPTHLIKTRGQQVTLRCSSQSGHNTVSWYQQALGQGPQFIFQYYREEENGRGNFPPRFSGLQFPNYSSELNVNALELDDSALYLCASSFEFRGTDTQYFGPGTRLTVL.

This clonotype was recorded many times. The CDR3 DNA reads as TGTGCCAGCTCACCGAGCGGGGGTGGCGAGCAGTACTTC. Translation: CASSPSGGGEQYF. The V gene is TRBV18, the J gene TRBJ2-7; 8 bases line up with TRBD2. V shed 3 bases, J shed 6 bases, and the junction held 4 bases outside the gene matches. The CDR3 extends over 13 amino acids. In germline, CDR1 is KGHSH, CDR2 LQKENI.

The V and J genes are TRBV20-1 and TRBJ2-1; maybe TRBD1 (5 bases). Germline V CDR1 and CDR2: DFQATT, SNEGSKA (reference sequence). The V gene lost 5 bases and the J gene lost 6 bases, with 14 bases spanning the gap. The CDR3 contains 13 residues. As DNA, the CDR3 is TGCAGTGCTGGGGCAGTAATGGGCAATGAGCAGTTCTTC. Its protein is CSAGAVMGNEQFF.

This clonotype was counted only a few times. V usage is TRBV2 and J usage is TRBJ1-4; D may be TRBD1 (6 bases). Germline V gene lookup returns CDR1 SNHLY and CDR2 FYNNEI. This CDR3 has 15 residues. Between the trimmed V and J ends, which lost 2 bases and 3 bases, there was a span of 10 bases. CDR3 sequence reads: CASSEQGRPNEKLFF. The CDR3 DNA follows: TGTGCCAGCAGTGAACAGGGGAGACCTAATGAAAAACTGTTTTTT.

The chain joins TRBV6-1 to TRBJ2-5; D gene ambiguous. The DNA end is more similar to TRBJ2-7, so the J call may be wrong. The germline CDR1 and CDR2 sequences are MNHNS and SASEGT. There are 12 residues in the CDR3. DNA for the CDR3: TGTGCCAGCGGCCTCGCTCCAGACGAGCAGTACTTC. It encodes CASGLAPDEQYF.